This TCR beta chain is drawn from a study of Ad26.COV2.S vaccination and SARS-CoV-2 variants. Study background: Ad26.COV2.S, an intramuscular injection, was given once or twice 56 days apart.

This clone was observed a handful of times. Its antigen remains unknown. The study, taken as a whole, reports: Among vaccine recipients, spike-specific TCR breadth exceeded that of placebo recipients.

Profiling relied on immunoSEQ multiplex PCR, and the TCRdb table lists in-frame clones only, not all of them. This table has more than 300,000 clones, 80% to 90% appearing once. Treatment here: about 20 received Ad26.COV2.S at low or high dose, single or two shots; 5 received placebo; per-sample allocation not given. The investigators took samples on day 63 after the first vaccine or placebo injection. An Ad26 vector expressing Wuhan-strain SARS-CoV-2 spike constituted the vaccine. The V end lost 6 bases, the J end lost 4 bases, and 9 bases lay between the germline ends. Germline V gene sequence: CDR1 SNHLY, CDR2 FYNNEI. The CDR3 sequence is 12 residues long.

The sequence was obtained from a person aged 18-65 years who received the Ad26.COV2.S COVID-19 vaccine or a placebo. This material consisted of peripheral blood, taken in a trial of Ad26.COV2.S vaccine versus placebo. The rearrangement links TRBV2 to TRBJ2-5, with D possibly being TRBD1 (5 bases). The CDR3 coding sequence is TGTGCCAGCAGGAGGCAGGGAGAGACCCAGTACTTC. Protein sequence: CASRRQGETQYF.